This T cell receptor (beta chain) was identified in a study of blood T cell repertoires in COVID-19. About the study: From T cells, B-cell-depleted T cells, or PBMCs came the material, which was cDNA or gDNA.

This clone was observed a few times. Original analysis: Amplified reference gene primers provided the basis for estimating nucleated cell counts. TCRdb's table, derived via immunoSEQ multiplex PCR, lists solely in-frame clones and lacks some. The D gene and trimming were derived from the DNA, and the V and J assignments and clone size from that table. The table shows under 150,000 clones, with around 80% occurring only once. Sequenced sample: peripheral blood. The TCR was taken from a woman of 80 years or more with active or convalescent COVID-19.

The CDR3 nucleotides read TGTGCCTGGGCTAAGCAGGGTGGTAGCAATCAGCCCCAGCATTTT. This translates into CAWAKQGGSNQPQHF. V gene TRBV30 combines with J gene TRBJ1-5; a weak D match, TRBD1 (5 bases). Germline CDR1 is GTSNPN and CDR2 is SVGIG (reference sequence). CDR3 length: 15 amino acids. V gave up 5 bases and J gave up 0 bases, with 14 bases separating them.